This T cell receptor (beta chain) was found in a study of T cell repertoires in cytomegalovirus infection. V was cut by 5 bases and J by 4 bases, with 16 bases left in between. Germline CDR1 reads MDHEN; CDR2 reads SYDVKM. This CDR3 has 15 residues. TCRdb analysed the reads with MiXCR anew, one entry per CDR3 protein. Among roughly 310,000 distinct CDR3 sequences, roughly a sixth were seen once, and the ten largest hold about 12%. In this sample, this clonotype turned up many times. Source material: PBMCs. The chain has TRBV28 and TRBJ2-3, with a tentative D call TRBD2 (6 bases). This sequence was found in a human donor in good health (CMV status not recorded). Some clones in this sample may be carry-over from other donors' samples. The CDR3 reads CASSPVGSRADTQYF. DNA for the CDR3: TGTGCCAGCAGTCCCGTCGGGAGCAGGGCAGATACGCAGTATTTT.